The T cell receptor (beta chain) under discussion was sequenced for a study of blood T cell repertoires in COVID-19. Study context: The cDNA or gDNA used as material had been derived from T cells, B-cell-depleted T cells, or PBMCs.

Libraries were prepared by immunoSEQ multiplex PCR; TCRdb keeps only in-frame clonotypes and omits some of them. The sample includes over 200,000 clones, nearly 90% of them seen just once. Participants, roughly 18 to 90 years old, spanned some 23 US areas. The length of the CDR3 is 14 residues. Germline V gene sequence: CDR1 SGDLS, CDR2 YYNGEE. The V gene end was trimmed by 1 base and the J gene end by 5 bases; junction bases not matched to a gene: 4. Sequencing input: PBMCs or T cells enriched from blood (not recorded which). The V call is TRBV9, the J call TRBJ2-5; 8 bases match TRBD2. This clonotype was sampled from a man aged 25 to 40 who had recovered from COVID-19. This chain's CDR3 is CASSVSGGDETQYF. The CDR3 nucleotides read TGTGCCAGCAGCGTATCCGGGGGGGACGAGACCCAGTACTTC.